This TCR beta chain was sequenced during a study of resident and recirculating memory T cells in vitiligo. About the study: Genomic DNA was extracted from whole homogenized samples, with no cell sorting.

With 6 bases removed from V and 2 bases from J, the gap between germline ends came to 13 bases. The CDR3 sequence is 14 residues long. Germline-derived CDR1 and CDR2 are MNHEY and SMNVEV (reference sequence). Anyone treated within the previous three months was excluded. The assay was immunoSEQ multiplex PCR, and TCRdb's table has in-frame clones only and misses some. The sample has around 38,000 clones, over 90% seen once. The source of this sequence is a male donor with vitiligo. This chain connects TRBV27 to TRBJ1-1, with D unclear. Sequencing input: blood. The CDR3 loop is CASSPEGSNTEAFF. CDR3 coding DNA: TGTGCCAGCAGCCCGGAGGGCAGTAACACTGAAGCTTTCTTT.